This TCR beta chain was observed in a study of T-cell reconstitution after alpha-beta-depleted transplantation in children. This clonotype came up many times. The authors prepared the TCRbeta library with unique molecular identifiers. MiXCR, run by TCRdb on the PCR reads, gives a single entry per CDR3 protein. This table holds around 200,000 distinct CDR3 sequences, approximately 7% found once. The sample was PBMCs from the stem cell graft donor, taken from the stem cell graft. This sequence originates from a human donor who donated a stem cell graft to a child with Wiskott-Aldrich syndrome.

The CDR3 protein is CASSVLNTEAFF. The CDR3 nucleotides read TGTGCCAGCAGTGTACTGAACACTGAAGCTTTCTTT. The chain links TRBV2 to TRBJ1-1; D unclear. Trimming removed 4 bases from V and 0 bases from J, with 3 bases in between. This CDR3 region has 12 residues. CDR1 is SNHLY and CDR2 is FYNNEI in the germline V gene.